Each of the 5 T cell receptor beta chains below was sequenced from the same sample in a study of persistence of HIV-infected CD4 T cells. Antigen specificity for these receptors is unknown. Cells were stimulated with overlapping HIV-1 Gag 15-mer peptides. Sorting of responding CD4+ T cells relied on upregulated CD40 ligand together with CD69. This was the immunoSEQ version 4 assay in survey mode. Clones were read by immunoSEQ multiplex PCR, and TCRdb kept only the in-frame ones, dropping some. The sample shows some 23,000 clones, 74% of them seen only once. The sequenced sample was CD4+ T cells sorted from PBMCs after roughly 18-hour stimulation, obtained from a patient who received antiretroviral therapy. The receptors were gathered from an adult man with HIV who was CMV-seropositive.

The rearrangement joins TRBV9 to TRBJ2-3, with 9 bases lining up with TRBD1. This CDR3 region has 16 residues. Germline trimming cut 3 bases from V and 5 bases from J; bases unmatched to any gene: 10. The germline V gene encodes CDR1 SGDLS and CDR2 YYNGEE. CDR3 in DNA: TGTGCCAGCAGCGCCCTCCCGGGACAGGGAAAAGATACGCAGTATTTT. Translating it yields CASSALPGQGKDTQYF. The variable domain in full, with the rest retrieved from reference TRBV9 and TRBJ2-3, is DSGVTQTPKHLITATGQRVTLRCSPRSGDLSVYWYQQSLDQGLQFLIQYYNGEERAKGNILERFSAQQFPDLHSELNLSSLELGDSALYFCASSALPGQGKDTQYFGPGTRLTVL.

By share of the sample, this clone is medium-sized (0.01 to 0.1%). This sequence joins TRBV4-2 and TRBJ2-2; D is possibly TRBD2 (5 bases). There are 17 residues in the CDR3. V lost 0 bases and J lost 7, with 18 bases in between. From germline, CDR1 is LGHNA and CDR2 YNFKEQ. CDR3 protein: CASSQEGPGNVGGELFF. Here the CDR3 DNA reads TGTGCCAGCAGCCAAGAGGGCCCGGGGAACGTGGGCGGGGAGCTGTTTTTT.

V and J are TRBV28 and TRBJ2-1; the match to TRBD1 covers 7 bases. The CDR3 covers 12 residues. Trimming removed 7 bases from V and 8 bases from J; junction bases left unmatched: 5. Germline V gene data show CDR1 as MDHEN and CDR2 as SYDVKM. CDR3 loop: CASTRDRDEQFF. In DNA, the CDR3 is TGTGCCAGCACCAGAGACAGGGATGAGCAGTTCTTC.

V is TRBV29-1 and J is TRBJ2-7, with D tentatively TRBD2 (5 bases). The V and J ends lost 6 bases and 3 bases respectively, with 15 bases between them. CDR1 is SQVTM and CDR2 is ANQGSEA in the germline V gene. The length of the CDR3 is 13 residues. The CDR3 spells CSVSSGPNYEQYF. The DNA for the CDR3 is TGCAGCGTATCGAGCGGCCCGAACTACGAGCAGTACTTC.

The V gene is TRBV2, the J gene TRBJ1-1; maybe TRBD1 (6 bases). CDR1 is SNHLY, CDR2 FYNNEI, per germline. This CDR3 has 14 amino acids. V lost 5 bases and J lost 0, with 10 bases in between. The CDR3 region has the DNA TGTGCCAGCAGTTTGGACAGAGTGAACACTGAAGCTTTCTTT. Translation gives CASSLDRVNTEAFF.